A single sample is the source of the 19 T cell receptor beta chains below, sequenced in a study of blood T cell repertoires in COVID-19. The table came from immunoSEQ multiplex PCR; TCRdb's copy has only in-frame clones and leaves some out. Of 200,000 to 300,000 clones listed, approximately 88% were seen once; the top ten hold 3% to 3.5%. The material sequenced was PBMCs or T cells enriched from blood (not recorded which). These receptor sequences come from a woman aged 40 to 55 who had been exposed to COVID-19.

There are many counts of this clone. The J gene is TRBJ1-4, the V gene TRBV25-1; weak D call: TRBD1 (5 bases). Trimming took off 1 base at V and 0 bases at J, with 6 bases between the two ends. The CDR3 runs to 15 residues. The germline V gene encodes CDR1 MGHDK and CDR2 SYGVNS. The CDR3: CASSESRATNEKLFF. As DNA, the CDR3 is TGTGCCAGCAGTGAATCCAGGGCAACTAATGAAAAACTGTTTTTT.

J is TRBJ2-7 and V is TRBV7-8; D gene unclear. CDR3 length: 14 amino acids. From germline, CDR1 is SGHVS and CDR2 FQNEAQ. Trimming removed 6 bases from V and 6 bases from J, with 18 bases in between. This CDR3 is CASSQTSSFGEQYV. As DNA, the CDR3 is TGTGCCAGCAGTCAAACTTCTTCCTTTGGCGAGCAGTACGTC.

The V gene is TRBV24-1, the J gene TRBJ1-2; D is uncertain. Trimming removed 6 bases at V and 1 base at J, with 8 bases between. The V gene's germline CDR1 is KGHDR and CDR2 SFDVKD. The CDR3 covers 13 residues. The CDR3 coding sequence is TGTGCCACCAGTAGCCGTCGTAACTATGGCTACACCTTC. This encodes CATSSRRNYGYTF.

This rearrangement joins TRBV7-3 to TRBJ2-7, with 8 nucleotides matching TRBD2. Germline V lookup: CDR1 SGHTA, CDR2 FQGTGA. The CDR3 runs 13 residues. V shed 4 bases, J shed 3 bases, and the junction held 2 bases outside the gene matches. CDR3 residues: CASSSSGGYEQYF. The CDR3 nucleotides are TGTGCCAGCAGCTCGAGCGGGGGCTACGAGCAGTACTTC.

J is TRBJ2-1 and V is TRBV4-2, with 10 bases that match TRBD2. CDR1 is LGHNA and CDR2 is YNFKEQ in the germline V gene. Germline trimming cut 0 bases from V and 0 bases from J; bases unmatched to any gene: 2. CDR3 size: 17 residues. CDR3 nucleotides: TGTGCCAGCAGCCAAGACGGGACTAGCGTCTCCTACAATGAGCAGTTCTTC. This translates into CASSQDGTSVSYNEQFF.

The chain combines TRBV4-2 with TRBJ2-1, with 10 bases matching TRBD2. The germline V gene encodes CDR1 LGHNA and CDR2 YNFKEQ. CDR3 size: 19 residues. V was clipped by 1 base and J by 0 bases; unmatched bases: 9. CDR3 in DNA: TGTGCCAGCAGCCAAGCTTTAAGACTAGCGGGTCCCTCCTACAATGAGCAGTTCTTC. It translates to CASSQALRLAGPSYNEQFF.

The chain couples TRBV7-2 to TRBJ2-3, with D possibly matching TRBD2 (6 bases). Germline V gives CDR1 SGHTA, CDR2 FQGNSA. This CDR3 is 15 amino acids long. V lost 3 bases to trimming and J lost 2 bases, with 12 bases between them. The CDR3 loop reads CASSLGKRATDTQYF. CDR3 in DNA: TGTGCCAGCAGCTTGGGTAAGCGGGCCACAGATACGCAGTATTTT. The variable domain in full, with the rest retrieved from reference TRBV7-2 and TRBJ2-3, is GAGVSQSPSNKVTEKGKDVELRCDPISGHTALYWYRQSLGQGLEFLIYFQGNSAPDKSGLPSDRFSAERTGGSVSTLTIQRTQQEDSAVYLCASSLGKRATDTQYFGPGTRLTVL.

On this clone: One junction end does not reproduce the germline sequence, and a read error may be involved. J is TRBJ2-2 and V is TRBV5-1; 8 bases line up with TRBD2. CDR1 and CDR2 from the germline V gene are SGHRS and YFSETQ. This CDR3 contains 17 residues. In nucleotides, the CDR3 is TGTGCCAGCAGCTTGGTCGGGGGGGGCGCAGGCACCGGGGAGCTGTTTTTT. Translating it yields CASSLVGGGAGTGELFF.

CDR3 region: CATRGRVGLAEYQETQYF. The CDR3 nucleotides read TGTGCCACCAGAGGGCGGGTAGGACTAGCGGAGTACCAAGAGACCCAGTACTTC. This chain joins TRBV15 and TRBJ2-5; 10 bases line up with TRBD2. CDR3 size: 18 residues. The germline V gene has CDR1 LNHNV and CDR2 YYDKDF (reference sequence). With 6 bases clipped from V and 0 bases from J, the junction kept 13 bases outside the gene matches.

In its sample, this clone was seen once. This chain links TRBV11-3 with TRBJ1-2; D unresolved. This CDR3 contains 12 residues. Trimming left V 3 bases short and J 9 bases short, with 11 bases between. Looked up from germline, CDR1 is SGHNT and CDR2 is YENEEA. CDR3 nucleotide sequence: TGTGCCAGCAGCTTTAGCGGGAATCGCTACACCTTC. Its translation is CASSFSGNRYTF.

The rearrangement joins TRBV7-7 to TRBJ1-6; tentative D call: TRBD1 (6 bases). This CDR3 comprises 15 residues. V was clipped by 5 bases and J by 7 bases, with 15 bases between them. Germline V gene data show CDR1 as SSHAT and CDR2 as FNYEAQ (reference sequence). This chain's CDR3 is CASSQYRDKNSPLHF. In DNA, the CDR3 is TGTGCCAGCAGCCAATACCGGGACAAGAATTCACCCCTCCACTTT.

The CDR3 DNA is TGTGCCAGCAGCTTAGAGGACAGGGTCCGATACGAGCAGTACGTC. Its protein product is CASSLEDRVRYEQYV. This chain links TRBV7-6 with TRBJ2-7, with 8 bases identical to TRBD1. Germline lookup yields CDR1 SGHVS and CDR2 FNYEAQ. The V gene end was trimmed by 1 base and the J gene end by 4 bases; junction bases not matched to a gene: 6. The CDR3 is made up of 15 amino acids.

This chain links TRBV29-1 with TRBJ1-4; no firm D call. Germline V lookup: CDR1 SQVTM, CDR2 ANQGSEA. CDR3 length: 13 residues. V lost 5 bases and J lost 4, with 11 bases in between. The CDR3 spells CSVSGRYNEKLFF. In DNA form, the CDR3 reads TGCAGCGTTTCAGGCAGATATAATGAAAAACTGTTTTTT.

The CDR3 is CASSSLTGANVLTF. CDR3 bases: TGTGCCAGCAGCTCCCTAACTGGGGCCAACGTCCTGACTTTC. The chain recombines TRBV7-3 with TRBJ2-6; D is uncertain. CDR3 size: 14 residues. V lost 4 bases and J 2 bases, leaving 6 bases between the germline ends. CDR1 SGHTA and CDR2 FQGTGA come from the germline V gene. The full variable domain, its missing parts supplied by reference TRBV7-3 and TRBJ2-6, is GAGVSQTPSNKVTEKGKYVELRCDPISGHTALYWYRQSLGQGPEFLIYFQGTGAADDSGLPNDRFFAVRPEGSVSTLKIQRTERGDSAVYLCASSSLTGANVLTFGAGSRLTVL.

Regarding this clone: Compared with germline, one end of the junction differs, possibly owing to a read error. The CDR3, as DNA: TGTGCCAGCAGCTGGGGGACTAGCGGGAGGGCAGTAGAGACCCAGTACTTC. Translation: CASSWGTSGRAVETQYF. The chain employs TRBV5-1 and TRBJ2-5, with 16 bases fitting TRBD2. This CDR3 region has 17 residues. Germline CDR1 reads SGHRS; CDR2 reads YFSETQ.

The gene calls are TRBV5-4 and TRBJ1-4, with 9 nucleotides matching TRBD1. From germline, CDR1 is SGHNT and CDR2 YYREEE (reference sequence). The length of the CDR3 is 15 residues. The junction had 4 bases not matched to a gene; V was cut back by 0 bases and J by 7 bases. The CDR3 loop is CASSLGGQGGEKLFF. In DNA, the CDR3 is TGTGCCAGCAGCTTGGGGGGACAGGGTGGTGAAAAACTGTTTTTT.

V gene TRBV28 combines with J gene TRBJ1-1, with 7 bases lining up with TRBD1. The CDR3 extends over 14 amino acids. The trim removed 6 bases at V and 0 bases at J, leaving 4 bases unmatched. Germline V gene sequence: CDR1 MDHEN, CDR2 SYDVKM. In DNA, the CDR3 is TGTGCCAGCAGCCAAGGACAGGTGAACACTGAAGCTTTCTTT. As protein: CASSQGQVNTEAFF. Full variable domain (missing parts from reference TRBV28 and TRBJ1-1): DVKVTQSSRYLVKRTGEKVFLECVQDMDHENMFWYRQDPGLGLRLIYFSYDVKMKEKGDIPEGYSVSREKKERFSLILESASTNQTSMYLCASSQGQVNTEAFFGQGTRLTVV.

CDR3 region: CASTQYRGGYTF. The CDR3 DNA reads as TGTGCCAGCACTCAATACCGGGGAGGCTACACCTTC. The chain has TRBV28 and TRBJ1-2, with D uncertain. Germline V CDR1 and CDR2: MDHEN, SYDVKM. V lost 7 bases to trimming and J lost 8 bases, with 14 bases between them. There are 12 residues in the CDR3.

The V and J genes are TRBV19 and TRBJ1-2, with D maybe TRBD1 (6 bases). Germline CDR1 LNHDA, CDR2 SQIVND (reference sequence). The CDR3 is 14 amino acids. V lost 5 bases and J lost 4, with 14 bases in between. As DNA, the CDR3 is TGTGCCAGTAGTCACCCACAGGACAGCTATGGCTACACCTTC. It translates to CASSHPQDSYGYTF.